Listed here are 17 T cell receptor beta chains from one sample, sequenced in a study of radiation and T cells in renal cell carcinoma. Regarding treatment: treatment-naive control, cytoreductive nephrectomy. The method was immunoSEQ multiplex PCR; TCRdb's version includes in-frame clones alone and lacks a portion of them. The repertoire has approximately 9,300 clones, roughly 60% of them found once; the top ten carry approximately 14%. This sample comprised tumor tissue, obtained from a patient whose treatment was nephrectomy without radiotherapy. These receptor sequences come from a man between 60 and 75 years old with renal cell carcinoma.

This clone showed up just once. The CDR3: CASDFRGRTGELFF. In DNA, the CDR3 is TGTGCCAGCGACTTCAGGGGGAGGACCGGGGAGCTGTTTTTT. The chain links TRBV28 to TRBJ2-2; D might be TRBD1 (7 bases). Germline V gene data show CDR1 as MDHEN and CDR2 as SYDVKM. The V gene lost 8 bases and the J gene lost 5 bases, with 15 bases spanning the gap. The CDR3 loop spans 14 amino acids.

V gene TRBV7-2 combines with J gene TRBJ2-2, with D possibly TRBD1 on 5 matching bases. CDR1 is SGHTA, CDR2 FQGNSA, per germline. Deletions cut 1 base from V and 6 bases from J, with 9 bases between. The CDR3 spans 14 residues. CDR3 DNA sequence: TGTGCCAGCAGCTTAGGCAGGGTACCCGGGGAGCTGTTTTTT. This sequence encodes CASSLGRVPGELFF.

The DNA for the CDR3 is TGTGCCTCCCGAGGGGAGGAGACCCAGTACTTC. This sequence encodes CASRGEETQYF. V and J are TRBV10-3 and TRBJ2-5; D is perhaps TRBD1 or TRBD2 (5 bases each). Germline values: CDR1 ENHRY, CDR2 SYGVKD. The CDR3 spans 11 residues. V lost 11 bases and J 5 bases, leaving 12 bases between the germline ends.

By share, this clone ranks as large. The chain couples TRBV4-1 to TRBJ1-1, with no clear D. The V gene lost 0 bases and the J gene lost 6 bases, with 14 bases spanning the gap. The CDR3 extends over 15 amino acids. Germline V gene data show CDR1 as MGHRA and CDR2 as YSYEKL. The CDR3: CASSQDPGPVPEAFF. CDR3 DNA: TGCGCCAGCAGCCAAGATCCTGGCCCTGTACCTGAAGCTTTCTTT.

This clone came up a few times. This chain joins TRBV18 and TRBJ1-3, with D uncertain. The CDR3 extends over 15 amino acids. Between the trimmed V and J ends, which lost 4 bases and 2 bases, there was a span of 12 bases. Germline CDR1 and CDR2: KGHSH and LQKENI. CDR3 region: CASSLEGPPGNTIYF. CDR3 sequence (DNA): TGTGCCAGCTCACTGGAGGGCCCCCCTGGAAACACCATATATTTT.

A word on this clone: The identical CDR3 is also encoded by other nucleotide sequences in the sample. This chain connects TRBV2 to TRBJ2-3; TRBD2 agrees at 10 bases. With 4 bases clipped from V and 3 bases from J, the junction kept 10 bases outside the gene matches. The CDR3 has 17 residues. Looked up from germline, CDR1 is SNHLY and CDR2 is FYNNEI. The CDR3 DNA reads TGTGCCAGCAGTGCCCGCCTAGCGGGGGATTTTACAGATACGCAGTATTTT. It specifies CASSARLAGDFTDTQYF.

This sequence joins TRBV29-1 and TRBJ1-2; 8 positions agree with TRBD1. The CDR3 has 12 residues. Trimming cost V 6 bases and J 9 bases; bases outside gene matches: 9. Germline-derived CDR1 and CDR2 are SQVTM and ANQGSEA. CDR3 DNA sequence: TGCAGCGTCGACGGACAGGGAGGTAGCTACACCTTC. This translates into CSVDGQGGSYTF.

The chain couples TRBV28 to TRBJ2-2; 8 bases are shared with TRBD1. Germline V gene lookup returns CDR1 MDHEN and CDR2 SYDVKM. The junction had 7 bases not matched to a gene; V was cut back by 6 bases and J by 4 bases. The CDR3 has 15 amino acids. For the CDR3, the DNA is TGTGCCAGCAGGGAAACCGGGACAGGCACCGGGGAGCTGTTTTTT. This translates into CASRETGTGTGELFF.

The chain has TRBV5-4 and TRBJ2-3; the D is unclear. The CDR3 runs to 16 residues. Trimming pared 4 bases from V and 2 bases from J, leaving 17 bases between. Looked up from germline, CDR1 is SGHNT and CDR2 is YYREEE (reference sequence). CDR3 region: CASSPGSSSPTDTQYF. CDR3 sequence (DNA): TGTGCCAGCAGCCCGGGCTCGAGTAGTCCCACAGATACGCAGTATTTT.

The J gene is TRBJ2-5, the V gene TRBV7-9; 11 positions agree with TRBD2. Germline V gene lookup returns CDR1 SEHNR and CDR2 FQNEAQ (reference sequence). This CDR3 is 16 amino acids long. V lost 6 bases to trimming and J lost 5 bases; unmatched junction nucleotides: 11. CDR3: CASSVLAGGPRETQYF. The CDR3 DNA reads TGTGCCAGCAGTGTTTTAGCGGGAGGGCCGCGGGAGACCCAGTACTTC.

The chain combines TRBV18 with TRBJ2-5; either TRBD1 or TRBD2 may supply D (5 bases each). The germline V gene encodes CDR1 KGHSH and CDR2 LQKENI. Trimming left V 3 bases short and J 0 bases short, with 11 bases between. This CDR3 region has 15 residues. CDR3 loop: CASSPGQGDQETQYF. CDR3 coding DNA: TGTGCCAGCTCACCGGGTCAGGGAGACCAAGAGACCCAGTACTTC.

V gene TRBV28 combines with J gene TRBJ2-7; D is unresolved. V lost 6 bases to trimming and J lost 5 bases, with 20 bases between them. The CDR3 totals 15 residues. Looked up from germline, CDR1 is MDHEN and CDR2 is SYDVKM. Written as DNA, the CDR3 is TGTGCCAGCAGCGCCCCCAAGCGCTCCTTGGACGAGCAGTACTTC. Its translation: CASSAPKRSLDEQYF.

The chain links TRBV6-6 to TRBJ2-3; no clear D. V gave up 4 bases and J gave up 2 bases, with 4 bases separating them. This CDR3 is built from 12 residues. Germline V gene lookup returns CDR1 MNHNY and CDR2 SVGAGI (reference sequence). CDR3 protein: CASSSNTDTQYF. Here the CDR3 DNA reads TGTGCCAGCAGTTCCAACACAGATACGCAGTATTTT.

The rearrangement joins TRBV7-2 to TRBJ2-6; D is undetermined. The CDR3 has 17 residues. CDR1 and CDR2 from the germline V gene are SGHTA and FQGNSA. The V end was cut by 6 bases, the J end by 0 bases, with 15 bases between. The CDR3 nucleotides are TGTGCCAGCAGACTTGTTTTAACAAGCTCTGGGGCCAACGTCCTGACTTTC. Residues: CASRLVLTSSGANVLTF.

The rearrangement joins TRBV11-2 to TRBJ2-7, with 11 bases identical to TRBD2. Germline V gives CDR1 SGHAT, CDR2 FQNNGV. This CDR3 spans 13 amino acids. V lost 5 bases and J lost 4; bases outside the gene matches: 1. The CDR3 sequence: CASSPSGRYEQYF. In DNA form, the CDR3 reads TGTGCCAGCAGCCCTAGCGGGAGGTACGAGCAGTACTTC.

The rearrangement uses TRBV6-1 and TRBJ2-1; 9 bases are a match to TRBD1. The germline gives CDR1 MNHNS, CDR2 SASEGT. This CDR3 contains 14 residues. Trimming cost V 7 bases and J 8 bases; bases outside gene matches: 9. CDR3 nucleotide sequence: TGTGCCAGCACAAACAGGGGGCGCTTTGATGAGCAGTTCTTC. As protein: CASTNRGRFDEQFF.

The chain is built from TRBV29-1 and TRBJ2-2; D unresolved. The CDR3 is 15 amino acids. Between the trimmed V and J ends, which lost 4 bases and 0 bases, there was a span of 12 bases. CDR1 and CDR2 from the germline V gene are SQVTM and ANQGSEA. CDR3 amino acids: CSVVVGNANTGELFF. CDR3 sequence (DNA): TGCAGCGTTGTTGTAGGGAATGCGAACACCGGGGAGCTGTTTTTT.